This TCR beta chain was identified in a study of T cells in Graves' hyperthyroidism and ophthalmopathy. Amplified TCR beta CDR3 regions came from RNA transcripts. First-round RT-PCR with HTBI primers amplified the TCR CDR3 region. TCRdb used MiXCR to reprocess the multiplex PCR reads, holding one entry per CDR3 protein. In the table there are roughly 200,000 distinct CDR3 sequences, around 20% of which are singletons. CDR1 and CDR2 from the germline V gene are SQVTM and ANQGSEA. This CDR3 comprises 14 residues. Trimming removed 4 bases at V and 3 bases at J, with 13 bases between. Lactation, pregnancy, other autoimmune disease or uncontrolled infection led to exclusion of patients.

Sequencing was done on a sample of blood. This sequence originates from a man aged 35 to 55 with Graves' hyperthyroidism. This rearrangement joins TRBV29-1 to TRBJ2-1; no clear D gene. The CDR3 loop is CSVGLQKLYNEQFF. CDR3 DNA sequence: TGCAGCGTTGGGTTACAGAAACTCTACAATGAGCAGTTCTTC.